The text below deals with one T cell receptor beta chain. Its antigen is not identified. TCRdb's table, derived via immunoSEQ multiplex PCR, lists solely in-frame clones and lacks some. The sample shows some 180,000 clones, around 88% of them seen only once. The CDR3 covers 12 residues. Trimming left V 1 base short and J 7 bases short, with 5 bases between. Germline CDR1 and CDR2: MNHEY and SMNVEV (reference sequence). These data belong to a study of T cell responses to AZD1222 COVID-19 vaccine. Study-wide results and limits: All repertoire sampling was performed exclusively after the peak T cell response.

The sequences come from peripheral blood, collected on day 0 of AZD1222 vaccination. This chain connects TRBV27 to TRBJ2-1, with D perhaps given as TRBD1 or TRBD2 (5 bases each). The receptor was isolated from an adult in good health. CDR3 DNA: TGTGCCAGCAGTTTATGGGGGAATGAGCAGTTCTTC. Amino acids: CASSLWGNEQFF.